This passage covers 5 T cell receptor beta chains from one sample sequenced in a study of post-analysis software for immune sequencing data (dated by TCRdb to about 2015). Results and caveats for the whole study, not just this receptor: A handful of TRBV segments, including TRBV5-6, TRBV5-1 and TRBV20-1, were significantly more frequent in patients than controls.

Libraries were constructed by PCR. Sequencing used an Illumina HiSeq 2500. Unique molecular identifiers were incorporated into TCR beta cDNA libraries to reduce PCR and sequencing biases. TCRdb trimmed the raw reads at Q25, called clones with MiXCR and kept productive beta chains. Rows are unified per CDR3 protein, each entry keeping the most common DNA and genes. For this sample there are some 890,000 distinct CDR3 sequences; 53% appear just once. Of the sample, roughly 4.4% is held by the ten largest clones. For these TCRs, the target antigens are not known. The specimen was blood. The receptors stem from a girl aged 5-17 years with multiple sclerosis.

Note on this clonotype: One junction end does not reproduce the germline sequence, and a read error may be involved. CDR3 sequence: CAGRSRRDRQETQYF. The DNA of the CDR3 is TGTGCCGGCAGGTCCCGGCGGGACAGACAAGAGACCCAGTACTTC. This sequence joins TRBV6-6 and TRBJ2-5; the D gene is possibly TRBD1 (7 bases). The germline V gene encodes CDR1 MNHNY and CDR2 SVGAGI (reference sequence). The CDR3 runs 15 residues.

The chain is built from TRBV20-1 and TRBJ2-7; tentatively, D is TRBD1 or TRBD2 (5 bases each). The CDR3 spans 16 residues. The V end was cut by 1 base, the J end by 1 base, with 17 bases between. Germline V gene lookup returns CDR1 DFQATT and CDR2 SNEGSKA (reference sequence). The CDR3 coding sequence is TGCAGTGCTAGAGCTTGGGTGGGGGTTAGATCCTACGAGCAGTACTTC. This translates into CSARAWVGVRSYEQYF.

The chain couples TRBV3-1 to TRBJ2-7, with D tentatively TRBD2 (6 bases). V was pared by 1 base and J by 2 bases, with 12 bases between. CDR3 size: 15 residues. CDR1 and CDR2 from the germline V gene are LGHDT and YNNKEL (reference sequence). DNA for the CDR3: TGTGCCAGCAGCCAAGCCTCGGGACTCCCCTACGAGCAGTACTTC. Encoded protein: CASSQASGLPYEQYF.

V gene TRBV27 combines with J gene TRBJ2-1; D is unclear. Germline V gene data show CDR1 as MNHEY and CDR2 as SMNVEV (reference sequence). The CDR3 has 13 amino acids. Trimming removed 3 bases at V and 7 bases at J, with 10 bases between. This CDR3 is CASSFLQRNEQFF. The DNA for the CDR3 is TGTGCCAGCAGTTTCCTCCAGCGAAATGAGCAGTTCTTC.

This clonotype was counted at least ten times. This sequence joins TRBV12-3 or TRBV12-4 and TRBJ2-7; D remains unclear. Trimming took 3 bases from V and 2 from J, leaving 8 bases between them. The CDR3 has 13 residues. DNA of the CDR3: TGTGCCAGCAGTTTGAGGACGACCTACGAGCAGTACTTC. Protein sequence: CASSLRTTYEQYF.